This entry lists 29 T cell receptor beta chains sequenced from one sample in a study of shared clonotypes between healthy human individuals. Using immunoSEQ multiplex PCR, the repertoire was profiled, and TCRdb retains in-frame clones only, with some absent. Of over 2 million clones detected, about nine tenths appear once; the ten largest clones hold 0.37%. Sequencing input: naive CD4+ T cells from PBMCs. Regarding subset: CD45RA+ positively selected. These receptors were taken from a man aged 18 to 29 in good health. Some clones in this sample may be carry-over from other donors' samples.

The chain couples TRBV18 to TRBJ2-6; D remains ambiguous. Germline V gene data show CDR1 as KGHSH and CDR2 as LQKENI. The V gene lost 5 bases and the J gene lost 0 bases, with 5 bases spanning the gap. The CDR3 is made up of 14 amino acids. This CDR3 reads CASSDSSGANVLTF. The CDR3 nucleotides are TGTGCCAGCTCAGATTCCTCTGGGGCCAACGTCCTGACTTTC.

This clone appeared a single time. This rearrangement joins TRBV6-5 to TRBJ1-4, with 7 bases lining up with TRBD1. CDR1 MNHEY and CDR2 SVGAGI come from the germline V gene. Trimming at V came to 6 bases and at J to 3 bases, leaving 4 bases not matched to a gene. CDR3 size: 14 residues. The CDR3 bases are TGTGCCAGCAGCCGACAGGGTCCTAATGAAAAACTGTTTTTT. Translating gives CASSRQGPNEKLFF.

Here the CDR3 DNA reads TGTGCCAGCAGTGAGGGCTATGGCACCGGGGAGCTGTTTTTT. Encoded protein: CASSEGYGTGELFF. This chain links TRBV6-1 with TRBJ2-2; unclear D gene. V lost 3 bases to trimming and J lost 4 bases, with 9 bases between them. CDR1 is MNHNS, CDR2 SASEGT, per germline. The CDR3 covers 14 residues.

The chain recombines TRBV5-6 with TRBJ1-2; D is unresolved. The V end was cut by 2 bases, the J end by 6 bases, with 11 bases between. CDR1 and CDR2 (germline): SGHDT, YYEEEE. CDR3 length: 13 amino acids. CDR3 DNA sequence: TGTGCCAGCAGCTTTACTCCGGCGGATGGCTACACCTTC. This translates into CASSFTPADGYTF.

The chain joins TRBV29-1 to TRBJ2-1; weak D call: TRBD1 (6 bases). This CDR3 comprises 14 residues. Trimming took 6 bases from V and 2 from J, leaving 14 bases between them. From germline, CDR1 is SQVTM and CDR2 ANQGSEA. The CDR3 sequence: CSVRQAGPYNEQFF. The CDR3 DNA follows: TGCAGCGTCCGACAGGCCGGGCCCTACAATGAGCAGTTCTTC.

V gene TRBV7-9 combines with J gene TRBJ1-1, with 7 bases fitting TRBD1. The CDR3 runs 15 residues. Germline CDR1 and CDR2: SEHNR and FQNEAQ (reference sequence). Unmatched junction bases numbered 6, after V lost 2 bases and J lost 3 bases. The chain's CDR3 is CASSLRQGVDTEAFF. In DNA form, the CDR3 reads TGTGCCAGCAGCTTAAGACAGGGCGTAGACACTGAAGCTTTCTTT.

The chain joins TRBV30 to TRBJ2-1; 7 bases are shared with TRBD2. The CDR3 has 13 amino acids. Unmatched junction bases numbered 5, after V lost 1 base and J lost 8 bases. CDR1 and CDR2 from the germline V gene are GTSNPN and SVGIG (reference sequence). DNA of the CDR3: TGTGCCTGGAGTGGTGGGAGGGCATATGAGCAGTTCTTC. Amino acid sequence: CAWSGGRAYEQFF.

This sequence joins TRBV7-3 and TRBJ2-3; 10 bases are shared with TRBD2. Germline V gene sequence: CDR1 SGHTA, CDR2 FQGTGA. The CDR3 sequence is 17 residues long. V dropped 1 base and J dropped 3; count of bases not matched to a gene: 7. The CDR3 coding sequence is TGTGCCAGCAGCTTAAAGCGGGCTAGCGGGAGAACAGATACGCAGTATTTT. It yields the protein CASSLKRASGRTDTQYF.

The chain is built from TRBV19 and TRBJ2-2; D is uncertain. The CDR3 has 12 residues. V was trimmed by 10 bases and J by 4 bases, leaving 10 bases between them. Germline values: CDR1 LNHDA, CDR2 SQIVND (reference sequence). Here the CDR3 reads CATKNSTGELFF. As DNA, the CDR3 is TGTGCCACAAAGAATTCCACCGGGGAGCTGTTTTTT.

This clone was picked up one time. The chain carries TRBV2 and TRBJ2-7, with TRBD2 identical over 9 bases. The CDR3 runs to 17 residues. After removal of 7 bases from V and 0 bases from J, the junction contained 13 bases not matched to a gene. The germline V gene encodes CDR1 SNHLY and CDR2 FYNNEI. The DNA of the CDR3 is TGTGCCAGCACCCCTGAGACTCCGGGACTAGCCTCCTACGAGCAGTACTTC. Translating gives CASTPETPGLASYEQYF. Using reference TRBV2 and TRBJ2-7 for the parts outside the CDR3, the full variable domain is EPEVTQTPSHQVTQMGQEVILRCVPISNHLYFYWYRQILGQKVEFLVSFYNNEISEKSEIFDDQFSVERPDGSNFTLKIRSTKLEDSAMYFCASTPETPGLASYEQYFGPGTRLTVT.

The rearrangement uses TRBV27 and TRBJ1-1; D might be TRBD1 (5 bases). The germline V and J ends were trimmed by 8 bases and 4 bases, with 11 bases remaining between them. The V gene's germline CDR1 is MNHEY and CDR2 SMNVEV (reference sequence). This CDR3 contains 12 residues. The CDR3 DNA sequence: TGTGCCAGCGGAACTGGGGGCACTGAAGCTTTCTTT. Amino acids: CASGTGGTEAFF.

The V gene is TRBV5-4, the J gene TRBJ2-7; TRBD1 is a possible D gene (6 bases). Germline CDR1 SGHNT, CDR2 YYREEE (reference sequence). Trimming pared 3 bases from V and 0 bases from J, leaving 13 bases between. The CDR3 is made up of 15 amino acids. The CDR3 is CASSSGDTASYEQYF. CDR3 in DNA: TGTGCCAGCAGCTCAGGGGACACAGCCTCCTACGAGCAGTACTTC. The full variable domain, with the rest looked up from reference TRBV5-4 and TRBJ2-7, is ETGVTQSPTHLIKTRGQQVTLRCSSQSGHNTVSWYQQALGQGPQFIFQYYREEENGRGNFPPRFSGLQFPNYSSELNVNALELDDSALYLCASSSGDTASYEQYFGPGTRLTVT.

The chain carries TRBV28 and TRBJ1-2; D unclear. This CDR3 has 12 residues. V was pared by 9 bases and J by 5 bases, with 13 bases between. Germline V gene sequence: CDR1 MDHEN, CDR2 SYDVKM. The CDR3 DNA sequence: TGTGCCAGTACTAAGCAGACTTATGGCTACACCTTC. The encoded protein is CASTKQTYGYTF.

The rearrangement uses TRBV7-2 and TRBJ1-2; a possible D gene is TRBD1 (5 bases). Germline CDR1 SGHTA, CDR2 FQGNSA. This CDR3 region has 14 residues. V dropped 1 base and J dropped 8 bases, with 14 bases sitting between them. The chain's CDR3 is CASSLVGQLTGYTF. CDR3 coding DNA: TGTGCCAGCAGCTTAGTGGGGCAGCTGACCGGCTACACCTTC.

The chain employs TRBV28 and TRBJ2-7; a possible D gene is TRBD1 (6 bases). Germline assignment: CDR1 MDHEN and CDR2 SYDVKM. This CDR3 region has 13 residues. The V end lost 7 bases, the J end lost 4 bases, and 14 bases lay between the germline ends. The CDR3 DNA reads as TGTGCCAGCACCGAAGGGACACCGTACGAGCAGTACTTC. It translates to CASTEGTPYEQYF.

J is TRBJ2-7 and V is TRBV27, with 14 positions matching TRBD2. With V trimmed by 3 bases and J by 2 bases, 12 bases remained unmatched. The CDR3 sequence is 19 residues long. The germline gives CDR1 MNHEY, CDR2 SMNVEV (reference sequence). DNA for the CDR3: TGTGCCAGCAGTTTTTCTACTAGCGGACTAGCGGGAGGCCCCTACGAGCAGTACTTC. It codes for CASSFSTSGLAGGPYEQYF.

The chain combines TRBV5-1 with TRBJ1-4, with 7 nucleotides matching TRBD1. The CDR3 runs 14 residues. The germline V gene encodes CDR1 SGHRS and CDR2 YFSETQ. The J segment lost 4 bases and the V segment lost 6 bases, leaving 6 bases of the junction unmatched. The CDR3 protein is CASTRDRFNEKLFF. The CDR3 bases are TGCGCCAGCACGCGGGACAGATTTAATGAAAAACTGTTTTTT.

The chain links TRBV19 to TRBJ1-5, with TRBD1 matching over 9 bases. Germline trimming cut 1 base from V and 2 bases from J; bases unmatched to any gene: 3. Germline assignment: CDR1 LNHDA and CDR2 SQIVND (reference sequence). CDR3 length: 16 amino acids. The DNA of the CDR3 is TGTGCCAGTAGTATAGCGAGGGACAGGGGCAATCAGCCCCAGCATTTT. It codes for CASSIARDRGNQPQHF.

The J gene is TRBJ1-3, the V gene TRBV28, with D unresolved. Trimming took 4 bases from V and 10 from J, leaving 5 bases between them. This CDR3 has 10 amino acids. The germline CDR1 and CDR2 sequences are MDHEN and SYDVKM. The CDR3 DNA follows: TGTGCCAGCAGTTCCGGGACCATATATTTT. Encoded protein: CASSSGTIYF.

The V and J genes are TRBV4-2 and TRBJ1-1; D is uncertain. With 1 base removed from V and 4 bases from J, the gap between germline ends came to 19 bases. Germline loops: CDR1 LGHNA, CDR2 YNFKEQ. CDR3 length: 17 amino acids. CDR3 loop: CASSQVQAAPQGTEAFF. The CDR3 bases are TGTGCCAGCAGCCAAGTACAAGCCGCCCCCCAAGGCACTGAAGCTTTCTTT.

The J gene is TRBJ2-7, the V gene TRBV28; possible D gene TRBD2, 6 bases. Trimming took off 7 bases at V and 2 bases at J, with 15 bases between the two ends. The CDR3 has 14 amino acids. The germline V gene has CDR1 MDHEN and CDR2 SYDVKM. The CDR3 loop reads CASTMGRRTYEQYF. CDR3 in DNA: TGTGCCAGCACCATGGGGAGGCGAACCTACGAGCAGTACTTC.

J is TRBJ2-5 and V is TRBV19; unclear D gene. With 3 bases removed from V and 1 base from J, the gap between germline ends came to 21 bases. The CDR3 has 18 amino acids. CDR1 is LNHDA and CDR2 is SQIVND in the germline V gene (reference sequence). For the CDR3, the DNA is TGTGCCAGTAGTATTTCCCCCCCTGGGGTAAGCTTCCAAGAGACCCAGTACTTC. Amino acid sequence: CASSISPPGVSFQETQYF.

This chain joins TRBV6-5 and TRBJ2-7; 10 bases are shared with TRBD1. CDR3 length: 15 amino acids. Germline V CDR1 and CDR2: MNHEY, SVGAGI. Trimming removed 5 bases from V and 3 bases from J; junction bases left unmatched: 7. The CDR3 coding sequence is TGTGCCAGCAGTACCACGACAGGGGGCGGCTACGAGCAGTACTTC. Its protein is CASSTTTGGGYEQYF.

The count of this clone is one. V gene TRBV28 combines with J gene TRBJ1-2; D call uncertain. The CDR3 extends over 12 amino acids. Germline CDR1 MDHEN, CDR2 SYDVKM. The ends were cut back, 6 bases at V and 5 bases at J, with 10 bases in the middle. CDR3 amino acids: CASRRVGYGYTF. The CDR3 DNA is TGTGCCAGCAGAAGGGTGGGGTATGGCTACACCTTC.

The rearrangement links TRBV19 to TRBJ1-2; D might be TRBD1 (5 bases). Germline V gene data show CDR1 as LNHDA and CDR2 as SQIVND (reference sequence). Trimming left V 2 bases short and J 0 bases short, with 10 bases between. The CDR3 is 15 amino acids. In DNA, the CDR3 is TGTGCCAGTAGTATACAGGGAAAGACTAACTATGGCTACACCTTC. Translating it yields CASSIQGKTNYGYTF. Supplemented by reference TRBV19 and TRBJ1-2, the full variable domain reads DGGITQSPKYLFRKEGQNVTLSCEQNLNHDAMYWYRQDPGQGLRLIYYSQIVNDFQKGDIAEGYSVSREKKESFPLTVTSAQKNPTAFYLCASSIQGKTNYGYTFGSGTRLTVV.

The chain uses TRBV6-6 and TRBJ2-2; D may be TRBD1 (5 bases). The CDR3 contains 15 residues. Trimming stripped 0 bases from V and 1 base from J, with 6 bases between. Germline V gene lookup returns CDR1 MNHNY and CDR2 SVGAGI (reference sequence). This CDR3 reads CASSYSTGNTGELFF. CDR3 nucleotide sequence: TGTGCCAGCAGTTACTCTACAGGGAACACCGGGGAGCTGTTTTTT.

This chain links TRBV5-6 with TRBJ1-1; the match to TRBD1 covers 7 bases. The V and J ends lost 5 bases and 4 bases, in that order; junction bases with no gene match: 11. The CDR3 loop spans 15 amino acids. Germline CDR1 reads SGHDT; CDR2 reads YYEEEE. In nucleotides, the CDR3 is TGTGCCAGCAGGTCAAGAAGGGGGCAGGGCACTGAAGCTTTCTTT. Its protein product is CASRSRRGQGTEAFF.

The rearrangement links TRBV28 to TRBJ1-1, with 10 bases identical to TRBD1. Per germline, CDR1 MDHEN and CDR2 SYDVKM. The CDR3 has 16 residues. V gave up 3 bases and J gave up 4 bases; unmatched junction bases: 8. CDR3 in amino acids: CASSFVTGGWVTEAFF. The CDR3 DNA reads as TGTGCCAGCAGTTTCGTGACAGGGGGCTGGGTCACTGAAGCTTTCTTT.

Written as DNA, the CDR3 is TGTGCCAGCCAAACAGATTCCTACAATGAGCAGTTCTTC. Amino acids: CASQTDSYNEQFF. The rearrangement uses TRBV7-9 and TRBJ2-1, with no clear D. CDR1 is SEHNR, CDR2 FQNEAQ, per germline (reference sequence). V lost 8 bases to trimming and J lost 1 base, with 9 bases between them. The CDR3 has 13 residues.